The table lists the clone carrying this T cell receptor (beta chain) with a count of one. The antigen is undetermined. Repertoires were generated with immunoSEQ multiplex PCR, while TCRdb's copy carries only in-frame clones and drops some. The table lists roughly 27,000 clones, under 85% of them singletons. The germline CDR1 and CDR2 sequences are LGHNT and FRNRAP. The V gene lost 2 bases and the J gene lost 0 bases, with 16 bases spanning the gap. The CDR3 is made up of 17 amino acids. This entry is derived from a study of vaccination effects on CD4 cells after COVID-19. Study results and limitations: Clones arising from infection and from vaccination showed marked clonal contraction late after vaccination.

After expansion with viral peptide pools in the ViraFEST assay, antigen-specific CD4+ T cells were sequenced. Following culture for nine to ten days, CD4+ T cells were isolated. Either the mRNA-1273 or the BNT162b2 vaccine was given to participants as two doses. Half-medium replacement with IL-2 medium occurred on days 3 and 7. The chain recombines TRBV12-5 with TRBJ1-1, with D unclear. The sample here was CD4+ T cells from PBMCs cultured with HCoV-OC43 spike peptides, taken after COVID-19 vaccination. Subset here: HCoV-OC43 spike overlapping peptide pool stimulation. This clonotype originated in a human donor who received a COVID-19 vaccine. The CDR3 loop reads CASGLFALWVMNTEAFF. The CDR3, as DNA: TGTGCTAGTGGTTTGTTTGCTCTGTGGGTTATGAACACTGAAGCTTTCTTT. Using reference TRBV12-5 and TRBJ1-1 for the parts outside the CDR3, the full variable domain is DARVTQTPRHKVTEMGQEVTMRCQPILGHNTVFWYRQTMMQGLELLAYFRNRAPLDDSGMPKDRFSAEMPDATLATLKIQPSEPRDSAVYFCASGLFALWVMNTEAFFGQGTRLTVV.